This is a list of T cell receptor beta chains from one sample in a study of T cells in Graves' hyperthyroidism and ophthalmopathy. Via MiXCR, TCRdb re-called the multiplex PCR reads, giving one row per CDR3 protein. The sample holds around 300,000 distinct CDR3 sequences, approximately 20% seen once. Sample: blood. These receptors were obtained from a man aged 30-40 years with Graves' ophthalmopathy. CDR3s include the opening cysteine and the closing phenylalanine or tryptophan. Fields, in order: V gene, clone size, D gene, J gene, CDR3 DNA, CDR3 protein. The D gene is left open where the match is weak. The size entry is marked missing in some rows and otherwise reads once, few, many or a size class.

V: TRBV27
size: -
D: -
J: TRBJ2-1
DNA: TGTGCCAGCAGCTCTGGACCCAATGAGCAGTTCTTC
CDR3: CASSSGPNEQFF

V: TRBV3-1
size: few
D: -
J: TRBJ1-1
DNA: TGTGCCAGCAGCCAGGTGGGACAAGAAGCGACTGAAGCTTTCTTT
CDR3: CASSQVGQEATEAFF

V: TRBV5-4
size: few
D: -
J: TRBJ2-1
DNA: TGTGCCAGCAGCTACGTAAAGGGCGGCGATGAGCAGTTCTTC
CDR3: CASSYVKGGDEQFF

V: TRBV6-1
size: few
D: TRBD2
J: TRBJ2-7
DNA: TGTGCCAGCACCCCCAGGGCTAGCGGGAGTCGCGAGCAGTACTTC
CDR3: CASTPRASGSREQYF

V: TRBV6-1
size: few
D: -
J: TRBJ2-7
DNA: TGTGCCAGCAGTGATTTCTACGAGCAGTACTTC
CDR3: CASSDFYEQYF

V: TRBV11-2
size: many
D: TRBD2
J: TRBJ2-3
DNA: TGTGCCAGCAGCCCCCTGACTAGCAGATCTACCACAGATACGCAGTATTTT
CDR3: CASSPLTSRSTTDTQYF

V: TRBV5-1
size: once
D: TRBD1
J: TRBJ2-1
DNA: TGCGCCAGCAGTACCGGCCAGGGGGCAATGGATGAGCAGTTCTTC
CDR3: CASSTGQGAMDEQFF

V: TRBV7-8
size: -
D: TRBD2
J: TRBJ2-3
DNA: TGTGCCAGCAGCTATAGCGGGAGTGCAGATACGCAGTATTTT
CDR3: CASSYSGSADTQYF

V: TRBV7-9
size: -
D: -
J: TRBJ1-2
DNA: TGTGCCAGCAGACCCGACGGCGGGACACCGTCCGTCCTGGCTCTCTACACCTTC
CDR3: CASRPDGGTPSVLALYTF

V: TRBV29-1
size: -
D: -
J: TRBJ1-2
DNA: TGCAGCGTTGAAGGGACGGATAGCGGCTACACCTTC
CDR3: CSVEGTDSGYTF

V: TRBV20-1
size: -
D: -
J: TRBJ2-2
DNA: TGCAGTGCTAGAACTCCGGGACAGGGGACTAGCGGCAGAACCGGGGAGCTGTTTTTT
CDR3: CSARTPGQGTSGRTGELFF

V: TRBV7-2
size: many
D: -
J: TRBJ1-2
DNA: TGTGCCAGCAGCTTAGGATCCGGGCGCGGCTATGGCTACACCTTC
CDR3: CASSLGSGRGYGYTF

V: TRBV18
size: -
D: TRBD2
J: TRBJ2-3
DNA: TGTGCCAGCTCACCACCGAGCGGGGCTAGCACAGATACGCAGTATTTT
CDR3: CASSPPSGASTDTQYF

V: TRBV19
size: few
D: -
J: TRBJ2-3
DNA: TGTGCCAGTAGTGTACTTTTCACAGATACGCAGTATTTT
CDR3: CASSVLFTDTQYF

V: TRBV3-1
size: many
D: -
J: TRBJ2-7
DNA: TGTGCCAGCAGCCAAGGACGAGGGGCGTCCTACGAGCAGTACTTC
CDR3: CASSQGRGASYEQYF

V: TRBV9
size: -
D: TRBD2
J: TRBJ2-4
DNA: TGTGCCAGCAGCGCCTCCATCGGGACTAGCGGGAGACCCAAAAACATTCAGTACTTC
CDR3: CASSASIGTSGRPKNIQYF

V: TRBV20-1
size: few
D: TRBD1
J: TRBJ2-3
DNA: TGCAGTGCTAGAGCTAATCGAGTGGGACAGGGGGTATATGGTACGCAGTATTTT
CDR3: CSARANRVGQGVYGTQYF

V: TRBV7-2
size: many
D: TRBD2
J: TRBJ2-3
DNA: TGTGCCAGCAGCACGGGACTAAGTGGAGATACGCAGTATTTT
CDR3: CASSTGLSGDTQYF

V: TRBV3-1
size: few
D: -
J: TRBJ1-5
DNA: TGTGCCAGCAGCTTAGGAGATGGTAGGGTTCAGCCCCAGCATTTT
CDR3: CASSLGDGRVQPQHF

V: TRBV11-2
size: many
D: -
J: TRBJ2-3
DNA: TGTGCCAGCAGCTTAAGCTCCTATACGCAGTATTTT
CDR3: CASSLSSYTQYF

V: TRBV6-1
size: -
D: TRBD1
J: TRBJ1-5
DNA: TGTGCCAGCAGTGATCCGGGACAGGGGGGGCAGCCCCAGCATTTT
CDR3: CASSDPGQGGQPQHF

V: TRBV2
size: many
D: -
J: TRBJ2-7
DNA: TGTGCCAGCAGTGAAAATCTCCGGGCACCCTATAACGAGCAGTACTTC
CDR3: CASSENLRAPYNEQYF

V: TRBV24-1
size: -
D: -
J: TRBJ1-2
DNA: TGTGCCACCAGTGGCGGGCAGGGTGACTATGGCTACACCTTC
CDR3: CATSGGQGDYGYTF

V: TRBV2
size: -
D: TRBD2
J: TRBJ2-5
DNA: TGTGCCAGCAGCCTCGGACTAGCGGGATTTGAAGAGACCCAGTACTTC
CDR3: CASSLGLAGFEETQYF

V: TRBV6-1
size: few
D: -
J: TRBJ1-5
DNA: TGTGCCACTACCGTTGACAGGCAACAGCCCCAGCATTTT
CDR3: CATTVDRQQPQHF

V: TRBV11-2
size: -
D: -
J: TRBJ2-1
DNA: TGTGCCACCCAGCGAGGGAGTGGCGAGCAGTTCTTC
CDR3: CATQRGSGEQFF

V: TRBV11-3
size: -
D: TRBD2
J: TRBJ2-1
DNA: TGTGCCAGCAGCTTGGGGGGGGATACCTACAATGAGCAGTTCTTC
CDR3: CASSLGGDTYNEQFF

V: TRBV10-3
size: few
D: -
J: TRBJ1-3
DNA: TGTGCCACCCAGATTCTCGCTGGCGACACCATATATTTT
CDR3: CATQILAGDTIYF

V: TRBV10-3
size: -
D: -
J: TRBJ1-4
DNA: TGTGCCATCAGTGAGCTCAGGGGCCTCAATGAAAAACTGTTTTTT
CDR3: CAISELRGLNEKLFF

V: TRBV11-2
size: -
D: -
J: TRBJ1-2
DNA: TGTGCCAGCAGCTTGCCCGGGACCCTCTACACCTTC
CDR3: CASSLPGTLYTF

V: TRBV27
size: many
D: -
J: TRBJ2-7
DNA: TGTGCCAGCAGTTTAAGAAGGGGGTCCGAGCAGTACTTC
CDR3: CASSLRRGSEQYF

V: TRBV27
size: few
D: -
J: TRBJ1-1
DNA: TGTGCCAGCAGTTGGAGGGGTCAAAACACTGAAGCTTTCTTT
CDR3: CASSWRGQNTEAFF

V: TRBV19
size: few
D: -
J: TRBJ1-1
DNA: TGTGCCAGTAGTATACGGGGGGGGACCACTGAAGCTTTCTTT
CDR3: CASSIRGGTTEAFF

V: TRBV4-1
size: few
D: TRBD1
J: TRBJ1-3
DNA: TGCGCCAGCAGCCAAGATAGGGGGCCTGGAAACACCATATATTTT
CDR3: CASSQDRGPGNTIYF

V: TRBV5-1
size: few
D: -
J: TRBJ2-6
DNA: TGCGCCAGCAGCTCAACCCAAAGGTCTGGGGCCAACGTCCTGACTTTC
CDR3: CASSSTQRSGANVLTF

V: TRBV11-2
size: few
D: -
J: TRBJ1-6
DNA: TGTGCCAGCAGCTTAGTTCCCGACGATTCACCCCTCCACTTT
CDR3: CASSLVPDDSPLHF

V: TRBV2
size: -
D: TRBD2
J: TRBJ2-5
DNA: TGTGCCAGCAGAACGAGCGGGAGGGCCAGAAGCTACTTC
CDR3: CASRTSGRARSYF

V: TRBV24-1
size: -
D: -
J: TRBJ2-2
DNA: TGTGCCGCGCCGGGCAGGGACCCAGAGAACACCGGGGAGCTGTTTTTT
CDR3: CAAPGRDPENTGELFF

V: TRBV2
size: -
D: -
J: TRBJ2-3
DNA: TGTGCCAGCAGTGAGTTGGCAGGGAGCACAGATACGCAGTATTTT
CDR3: CASSELAGSTDTQYF

V: TRBV9
size: few
D: -
J: TRBJ2-2
DNA: TGTGCCAGCAGCGTAGACCTCGCCGGGGAGCTGTTTTTT
CDR3: CASSVDLAGELFF

V: TRBV11-1
size: many
D: -
J: TRBJ2-2
DNA: TGTGCCAGCAGCTTTGGACAGACCGGGGAGCTGTTTTTT
CDR3: CASSFGQTGELFF

V: TRBV6-5
size: many
D: -
J: TRBJ1-1
DNA: TGTGCCAGCAGTTACTCAGGGGTGACTGAAGCTTTCTTT
CDR3: CASSYSGVTEAFF

V: TRBV12-3/TRBV12-4
size: few
D: -
J: TRBJ1-2
DNA: TGTGCCAGCAGTTTAGCGCCGCGTAGCTACACCTTC
CDR3: CASSLAPRSYTF

V: TRBV15
size: many
D: -
J: TRBJ2-5
DNA: TGTGCCACCAGCCCGGGGCAAGAGACCCAGTACTTC
CDR3: CATSPGQETQYF

V: TRBV5-1
size: few
D: -
J: TRBJ2-1
DNA: TGCGCCAGCAGCTTACTCAGGCAGGCTTCCTACAATGAGCAGTTCTTC
CDR3: CASSLLRQASYNEQFF

V: TRBV6-1
size: many
D: -
J: TRBJ1-1
DNA: TGTGCCAGCACCAGGAGGCAGGGGAGGACTGAAGCTTTCTTT
CDR3: CASTRRQGRTEAFF

V: TRBV5-1
size: few
D: -
J: TRBJ1-4
DNA: TGCGCCAGCAGCTGGGGGACGGCAACTAATGAAAAACTGTTTTTT
CDR3: CASSWGTATNEKLFF

V: TRBV5-6
size: -
D: TRBD1
J: TRBJ2-7
DNA: TGTGCCAGCAGCTTACAGGGGGTCTCCTACGAGCAGTACTTC
CDR3: CASSLQGVSYEQYF

V: TRBV6-2/TRBV6-3
size: many
D: -
J: TRBJ1-5
DNA: TGTGCCAGCAGTTATTCAGGTAGCAATCAGCCCCAGCATTTT
CDR3: CASSYSGSNQPQHF

V: TRBV11-1
size: many
D: -
J: TRBJ2-1
DNA: TGTGCCAGCAGCCCATCTTTCGGCAATGAGCAGTTCTTC
CDR3: CASSPSFGNEQFF

V: TRBV12-5
size: -
D: TRBD1
J: TRBJ1-2
DNA: TGTGCTAGTGCCTTGACAGGGAAGGGTGGCTACACCTTC
CDR3: CASALTGKGGYTF